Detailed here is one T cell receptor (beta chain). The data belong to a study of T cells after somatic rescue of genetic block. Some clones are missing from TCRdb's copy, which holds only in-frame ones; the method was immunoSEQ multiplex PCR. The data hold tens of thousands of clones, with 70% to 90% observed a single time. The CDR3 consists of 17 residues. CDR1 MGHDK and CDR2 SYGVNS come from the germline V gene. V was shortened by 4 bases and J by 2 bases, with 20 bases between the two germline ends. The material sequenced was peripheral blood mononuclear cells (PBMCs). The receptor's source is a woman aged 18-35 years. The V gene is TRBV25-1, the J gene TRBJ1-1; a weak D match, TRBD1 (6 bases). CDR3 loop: CASSAGAGQPKNTEAFF. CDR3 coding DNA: TGTGCCAGCAGTGCGGGGGCCGGACAGCCAAAAAACACTGAAGCTTTCTTT.